This TCR beta chain came from a study of cytomegalovirus exposure and HLA in healthy donors. This clone was counted only a few times. In the PCR, 60 Vbeta and 13 Jbeta primers were used. Data came from immunoSEQ multiplex PCR; TCRdb stores just in-frame clones and leaves some out. The sample shows some 95,000 clones, about 67% of them seen only once. This CDR3 contains 14 residues. CDR1 SNHLY and CDR2 FYNNEI come from the germline V gene. Trimming pared 5 bases from V and 4 bases from J, leaving 13 bases between. The chain employs TRBV2 and TRBJ2-3; D gene unclear. The sequence came from a woman between 18 and 30 years old in good health and CMV-seropositive. Sequences were obtained from PBMCs. CDR3 protein: CASSLAQYADTQYF. The CDR3 DNA follows: TGTGCCAGCAGTCTGGCCCAATACGCAGATACGCAGTATTTT.